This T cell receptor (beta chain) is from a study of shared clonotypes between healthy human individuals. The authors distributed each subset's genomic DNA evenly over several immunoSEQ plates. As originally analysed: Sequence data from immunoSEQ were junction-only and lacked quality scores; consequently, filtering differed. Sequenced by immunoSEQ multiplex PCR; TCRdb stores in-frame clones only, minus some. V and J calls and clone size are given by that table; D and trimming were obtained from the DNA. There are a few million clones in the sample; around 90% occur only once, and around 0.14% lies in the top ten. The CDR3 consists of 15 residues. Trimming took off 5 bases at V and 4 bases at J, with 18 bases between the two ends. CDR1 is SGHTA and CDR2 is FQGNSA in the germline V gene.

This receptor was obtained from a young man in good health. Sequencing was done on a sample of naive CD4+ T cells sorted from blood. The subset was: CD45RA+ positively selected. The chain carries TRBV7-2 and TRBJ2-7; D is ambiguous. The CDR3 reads CASSVDQPAMYEQYF. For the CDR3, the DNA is TGTGCCAGCAGCGTAGACCAGCCAGCGATGTACGAGCAGTACTTC.